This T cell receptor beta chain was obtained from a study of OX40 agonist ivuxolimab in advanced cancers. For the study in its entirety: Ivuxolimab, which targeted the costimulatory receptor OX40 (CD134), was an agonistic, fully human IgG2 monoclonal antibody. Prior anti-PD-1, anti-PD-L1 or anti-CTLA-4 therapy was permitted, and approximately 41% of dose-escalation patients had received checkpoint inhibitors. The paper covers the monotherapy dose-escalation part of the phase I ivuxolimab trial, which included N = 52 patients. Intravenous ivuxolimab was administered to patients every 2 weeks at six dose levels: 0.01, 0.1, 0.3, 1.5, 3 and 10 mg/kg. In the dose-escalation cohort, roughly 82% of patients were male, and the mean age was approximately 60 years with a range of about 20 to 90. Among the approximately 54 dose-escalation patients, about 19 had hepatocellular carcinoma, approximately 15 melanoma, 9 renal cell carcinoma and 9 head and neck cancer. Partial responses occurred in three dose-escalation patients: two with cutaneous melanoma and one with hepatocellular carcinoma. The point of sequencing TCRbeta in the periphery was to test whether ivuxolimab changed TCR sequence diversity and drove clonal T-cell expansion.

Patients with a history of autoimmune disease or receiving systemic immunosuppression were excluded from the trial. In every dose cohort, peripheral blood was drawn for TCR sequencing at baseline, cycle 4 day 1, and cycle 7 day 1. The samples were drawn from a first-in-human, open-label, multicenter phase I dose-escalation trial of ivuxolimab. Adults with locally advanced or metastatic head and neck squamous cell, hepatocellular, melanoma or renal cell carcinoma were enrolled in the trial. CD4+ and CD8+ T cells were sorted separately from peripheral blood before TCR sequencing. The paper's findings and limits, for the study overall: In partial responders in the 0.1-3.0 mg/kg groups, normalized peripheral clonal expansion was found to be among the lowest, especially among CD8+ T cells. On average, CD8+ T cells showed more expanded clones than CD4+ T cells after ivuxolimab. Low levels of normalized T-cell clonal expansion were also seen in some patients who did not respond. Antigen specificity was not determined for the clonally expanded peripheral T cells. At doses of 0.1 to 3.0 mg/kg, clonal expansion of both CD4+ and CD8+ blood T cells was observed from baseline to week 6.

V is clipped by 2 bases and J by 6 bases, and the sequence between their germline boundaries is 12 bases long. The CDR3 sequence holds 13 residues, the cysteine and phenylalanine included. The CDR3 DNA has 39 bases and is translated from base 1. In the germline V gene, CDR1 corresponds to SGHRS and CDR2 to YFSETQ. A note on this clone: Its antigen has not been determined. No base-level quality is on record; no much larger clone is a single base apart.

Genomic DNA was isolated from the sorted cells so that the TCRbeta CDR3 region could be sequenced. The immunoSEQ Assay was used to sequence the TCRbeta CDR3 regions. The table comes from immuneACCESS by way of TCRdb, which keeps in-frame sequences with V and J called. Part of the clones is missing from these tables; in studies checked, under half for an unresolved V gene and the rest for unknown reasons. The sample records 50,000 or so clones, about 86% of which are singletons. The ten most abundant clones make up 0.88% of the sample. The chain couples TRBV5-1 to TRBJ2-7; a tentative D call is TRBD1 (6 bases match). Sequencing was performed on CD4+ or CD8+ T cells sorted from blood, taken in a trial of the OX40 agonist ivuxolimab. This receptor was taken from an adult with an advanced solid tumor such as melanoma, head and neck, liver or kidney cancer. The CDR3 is CASSFLGGGEQYF. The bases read TGCGCCAGCAGCTTCCTTGGGGGCGGCGAGCAGTACTTC.